These 9 T cell receptor beta chains were sequenced from one sample in a study of OX40 agonist ivuxolimab in advanced cancers. Only in-frame clones appear in the TCRdb table, and some are missing; sequencing was by immunoSEQ multiplex PCR. This table holds 80,000 to 95,000 clones, more than 80% found once. Sample: CD4+ or CD8+ T cells sorted from blood, taken in a trial of the OX40 agonist ivuxolimab. All receptors derive from an adult with an advanced solid tumor such as melanoma, head and neck, liver or kidney cancer.

The V gene is TRBV27, the J gene TRBJ2-4; no clear D gene. Per germline, CDR1 MNHEY and CDR2 SMNVEV (reference sequence). This CDR3 comprises 16 residues. V lost 6 bases and J lost 0, with 15 bases in between. The CDR3 sequence: CASSLDILIAKNIQYF. For the CDR3, the DNA is TGTGCCAGCAGCCTAGATATACTGATAGCCAAAAACATTCAGTACTTC.

The chain is built from TRBV29-1 and TRBJ2-5, with TRBD2 matching over 10 bases. V lost 0 bases and J lost 0; bases outside the gene matches: 4. This CDR3 has 16 residues. CDR1 is SQVTM and CDR2 is ANQGSEA in the germline V gene. DNA for the CDR3: TGCAGCGTTGAAGATTGGGGGACTAGCGACCAAGAGACCCAGTACTTC. Translating it yields CSVEDWGTSDQETQYF.

The chain has TRBV5-6 and TRBJ1-5; D may be TRBD1 (5 bases). This CDR3 is 16 amino acids long. Looked up from germline, CDR1 is SGHDT and CDR2 is YYEEEE. Deletions cut 4 bases from V and 0 bases from J, with 14 bases between. CDR3 loop: CASSRGRDYSNQPQHF. DNA for the CDR3: TGTGCCAGCAGCCGGGGCAGGGATTATAGCAATCAGCCCCAGCATTTT.

This sequence joins TRBV5-6 and TRBJ2-5; 8 bases map to TRBD1. J was trimmed by 5 bases and V by 2 bases; bases with no gene match: 5. The CDR3 length is 14 residues. Per the germline V gene, CDR1 is SGHDT and CDR2 is YYEEEE. In nucleotides, the CDR3 is TGTGCCAGCAGCTTAAGACAGGGGTTGGAGACCCAGTACTTC. Amino acids: CASSLRQGLETQYF. The whole variable domain, remainder taken from reference TRBV5-6 and TRBJ2-5, is DAGVTQSPTHLIKTRGQQVTLRCSPKSGHDTVSWYQQALGQGPQFIFQYYEEEERQRGNFPDRFSGHQFPNYSSELNVNALLLGDSALYLCASSLRQGLETQYFGPGTRLLVL.

This clone was detected once. The CDR3 region is CASSQGQGGLGGYGYTF. In DNA form, the CDR3 reads TGCGCCAGCAGCCAGGGACAGGGGGGGCTCGGCGGCTATGGCTACACCTTC. The rearrangement links TRBV4-1 to TRBJ1-2, with 11 bases aligning to TRBD1. Per the germline V gene, CDR1 is MGHRA and CDR2 is YSYEKL. This CDR3 spans 17 amino acids. With 3 bases clipped from V and 4 bases from J, the junction kept 10 bases outside the gene matches.

This clone was picked up a small number of times. This sequence joins TRBV5-4 and TRBJ1-1; 8 nucleotides align to TRBD1. Germline V lookup: CDR1 SGHNT, CDR2 YYREEE (reference sequence). The ends lost 5 bases at V and 5 bases at J; junction bases unmatched: 8. The CDR3 totals 14 residues. CDR3 residues: CASRLPDRGTEAFF. As DNA, the CDR3 is TGTGCCAGCAGACTCCCCGACAGGGGTACTGAAGCTTTCTTT.

The chain is built from TRBV18 and TRBJ1-4, with 7 positions matching TRBD1. Trimming cost V 0 bases and J 7 bases; bases outside gene matches: 11. Germline V gives CDR1 KGHSH, CDR2 LQKENI. The CDR3 totals 17 residues. This chain's CDR3 is CASSPPATGTPGEKLFF. For the CDR3, the DNA is TGTGCCAGCTCACCACCGGCGACAGGGACGCCAGGTGAAAAACTGTTTTTT.

The chain joins TRBV6-5 to TRBJ2-7; D perhaps matches TRBD1 (5 bases). Looked up from germline, CDR1 is MNHEY and CDR2 is SVGAGI. Trimming removed 2 bases at V and 0 bases at J, with 11 bases between. CDR3 length equals 15 residues. The CDR3 loop is CASSYEGVDSYEQYF. CDR3 DNA sequence: TGTGCCAGCAGTTACGAAGGGGTAGACTCCTACGAGCAGTACTTC.

The chain joins TRBV7-9 to TRBJ2-3; TRBD2 matches 13 bases. After removal of 4 bases from V and 6 bases from J, the junction contained 10 bases not matched to a gene. This CDR3 has 17 amino acids. Germline values: CDR1 SEHNR, CDR2 FQNEAQ (reference sequence). CDR3 amino acids: CASSSHRGLAGTDTQYF. CDR3 DNA: TGTGCCAGCAGCTCACACAGGGGACTAGCGGGAACGGATACGCAGTATTTT.